This T cell receptor (beta chain) was captured in a study of control samples from healthy donors and cancer patients. The germline V gene has CDR1 MDHEN and CDR2 SYDVKM. This CDR3 has 15 residues. The V gene lost 3 bases and the J gene lost 1 base, with 12 bases spanning the gap. Measured with immunoSEQ multiplex PCR; TCRdb has only the in-frame clones, and not every one. The data contain approximately 230,000 clones, over 75% of them seen just once; the ten biggest clones take up about an eighth. The sample consisted of PBMCs. The TCR comes from an older woman with lung cancer. This sequence joins TRBV28 and TRBJ1-1; possibly TRBD1 for D (5 bases). Written as DNA, the CDR3 is TGTGCCAGCAGTTTCTGGGGACGGACGAACACTGAAGCTTTCTTT. Translated, it gives CASSFWGRTNTEAFF. The entire variable domain, with the rest obtained from reference TRBV28 and TRBJ1-1, is as follows: DVKVTQSSRYLVKRTGEKVFLECVQDMDHENMFWYRQDPGLGLRLIYFSYDVKMKEKGDIPEGYSVSREKKERFSLILESASTNQTSMYLCASSFWGRTNTEAFFGQGTRLTVV.